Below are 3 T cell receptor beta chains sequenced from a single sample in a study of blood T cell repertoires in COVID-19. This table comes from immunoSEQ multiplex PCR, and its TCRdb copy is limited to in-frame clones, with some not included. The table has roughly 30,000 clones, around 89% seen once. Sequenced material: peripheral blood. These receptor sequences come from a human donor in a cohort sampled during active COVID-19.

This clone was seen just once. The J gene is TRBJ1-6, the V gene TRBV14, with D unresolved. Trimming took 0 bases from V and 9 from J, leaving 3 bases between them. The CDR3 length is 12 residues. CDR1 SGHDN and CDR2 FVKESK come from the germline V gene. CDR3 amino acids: CASSQDISPLHF. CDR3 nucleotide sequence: TGTGCCAGCAGCCAAGACATTTCACCCCTCCACTTT.

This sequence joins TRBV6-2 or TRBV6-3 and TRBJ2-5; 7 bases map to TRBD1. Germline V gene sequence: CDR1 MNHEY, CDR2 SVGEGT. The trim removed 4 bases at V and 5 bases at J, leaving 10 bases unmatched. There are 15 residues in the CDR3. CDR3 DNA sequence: TGTGCCAGCAGTTCCCCGGGACAGTGGAGGGAGACCCAGTACTTC. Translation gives CASSSPGQWRETQYF.

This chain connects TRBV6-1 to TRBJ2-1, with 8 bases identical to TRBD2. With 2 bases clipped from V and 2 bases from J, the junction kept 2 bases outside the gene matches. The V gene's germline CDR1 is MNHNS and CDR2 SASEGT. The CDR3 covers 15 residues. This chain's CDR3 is CASSEFGGAYNEQFF. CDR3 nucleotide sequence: TGTGCCAGCAGTGAATTCGGGGGGGCCTACAATGAGCAGTTCTTC.